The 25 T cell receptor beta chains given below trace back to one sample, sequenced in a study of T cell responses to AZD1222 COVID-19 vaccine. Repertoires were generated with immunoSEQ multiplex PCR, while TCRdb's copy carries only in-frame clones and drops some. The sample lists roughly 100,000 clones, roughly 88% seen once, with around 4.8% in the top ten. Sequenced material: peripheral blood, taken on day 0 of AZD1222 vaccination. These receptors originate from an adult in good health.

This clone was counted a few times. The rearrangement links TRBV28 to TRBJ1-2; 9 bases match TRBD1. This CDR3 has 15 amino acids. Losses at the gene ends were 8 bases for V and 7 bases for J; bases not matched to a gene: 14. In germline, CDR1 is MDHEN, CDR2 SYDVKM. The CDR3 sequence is CASRSPGTGSSGYTF. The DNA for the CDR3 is TGTGCCAGCCGATCCCCCGGGACAGGGTCTTCTGGCTACACCTTC.

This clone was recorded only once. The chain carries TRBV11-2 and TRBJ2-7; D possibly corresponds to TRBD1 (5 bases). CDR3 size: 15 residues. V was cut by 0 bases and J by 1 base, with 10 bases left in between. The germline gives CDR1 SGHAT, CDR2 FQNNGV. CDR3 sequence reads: CASSLEAGLSYEQYF. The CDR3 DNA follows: TGTGCCAGCAGCTTAGAGGCAGGGCTTTCCTACGAGCAGTACTTC.

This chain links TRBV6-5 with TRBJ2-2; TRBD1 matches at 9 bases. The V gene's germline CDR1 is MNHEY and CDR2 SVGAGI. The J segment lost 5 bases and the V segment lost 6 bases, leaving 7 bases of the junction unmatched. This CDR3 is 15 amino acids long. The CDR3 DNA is TGTGCCAGCAGGGTGGGACAGGGTCGGACCGGGGAGCTGTTTTTT. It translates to CASRVGQGRTGELFF.

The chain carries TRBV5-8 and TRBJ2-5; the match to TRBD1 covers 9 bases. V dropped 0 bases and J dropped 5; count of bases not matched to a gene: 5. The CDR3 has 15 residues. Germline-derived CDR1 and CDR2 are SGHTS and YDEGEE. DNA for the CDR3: TGTGCCAGCAGCTTGGACAGGGGGCATCGGGAGACCCAGTACTTC. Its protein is CASSLDRGHRETQYF.

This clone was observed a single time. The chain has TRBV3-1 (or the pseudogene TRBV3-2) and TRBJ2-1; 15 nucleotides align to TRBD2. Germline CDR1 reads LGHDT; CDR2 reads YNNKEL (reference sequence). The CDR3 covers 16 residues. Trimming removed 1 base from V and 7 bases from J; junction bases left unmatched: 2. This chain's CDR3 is CASSQVGLAGGNEQFF. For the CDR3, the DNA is TGTGCCAGCAGCCAAGTGGGACTAGCGGGGGGAAATGAGCAGTTCTTC.

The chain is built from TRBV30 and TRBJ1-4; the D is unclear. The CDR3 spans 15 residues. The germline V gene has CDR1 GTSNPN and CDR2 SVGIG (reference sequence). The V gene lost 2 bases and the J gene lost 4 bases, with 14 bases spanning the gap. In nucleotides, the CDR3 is TGTGCCTGGAGTCGATCCGTCAGCTATAATGAAAAACTGTTTTTT. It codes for CAWSRSVSYNEKLFF.

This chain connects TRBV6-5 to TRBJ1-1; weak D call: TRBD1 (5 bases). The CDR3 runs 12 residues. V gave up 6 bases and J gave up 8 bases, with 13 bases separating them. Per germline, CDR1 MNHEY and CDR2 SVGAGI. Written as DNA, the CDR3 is TGTGCCAGCAGCAGACAGTTTCCCGAAGCTTTCTTT. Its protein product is CASSRQFPEAFF.

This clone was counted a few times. The CDR3 nucleotides are TGTGCCAGCAGCTTGGGAGGGCTCAATGAGCAGTTCTTC. It encodes CASSLGGLNEQFF. V and J are TRBV5-4 and TRBJ2-1, with D possibly TRBD2 on 5 matching bases. The germline V and J ends were trimmed by 0 bases and 6 bases, with 7 bases remaining between them. The CDR3 loop spans 13 amino acids. Germline V CDR1 and CDR2: SGHNT, YYREEE (reference sequence).

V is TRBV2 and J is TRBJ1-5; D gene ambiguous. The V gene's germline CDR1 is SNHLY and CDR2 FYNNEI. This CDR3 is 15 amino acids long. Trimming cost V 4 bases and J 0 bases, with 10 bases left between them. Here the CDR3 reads CASSVGVISNQPQHF. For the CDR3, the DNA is TGTGCCAGCAGTGTTGGGGTTATTAGCAATCAGCCCCAGCATTTT.

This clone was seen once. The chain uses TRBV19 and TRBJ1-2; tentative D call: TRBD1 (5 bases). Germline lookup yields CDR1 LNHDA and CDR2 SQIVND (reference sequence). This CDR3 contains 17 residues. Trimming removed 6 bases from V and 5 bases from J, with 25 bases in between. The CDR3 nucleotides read TGTGCCAGTAGGATCCCCCCCGGGGGACCCACGGAATATGGCTACACCTTC. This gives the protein CASRIPPGGPTEYGYTF. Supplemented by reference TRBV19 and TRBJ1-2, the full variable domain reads DGGITQSPKYLFRKEGQNVTLSCEQNLNHDAMYWYRQDPGQGLRLIYYSQIVNDFQKGDIAEGYSVSREKKESFPLTVTSAQKNPTAFYLCASRIPPGGPTEYGYTFGSGTRLTVV.

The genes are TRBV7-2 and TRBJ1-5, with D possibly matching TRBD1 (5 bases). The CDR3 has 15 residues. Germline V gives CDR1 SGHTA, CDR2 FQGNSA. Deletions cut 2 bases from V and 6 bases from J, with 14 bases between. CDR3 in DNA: TGTGCCAGCAGCTTATTGGCGGGGGATGGTCAGCCCCAGCATTTT. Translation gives CASSLLAGDGQPQHF.

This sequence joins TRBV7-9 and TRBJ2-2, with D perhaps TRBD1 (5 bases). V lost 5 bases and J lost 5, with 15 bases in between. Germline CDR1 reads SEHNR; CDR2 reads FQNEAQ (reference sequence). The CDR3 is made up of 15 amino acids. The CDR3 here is CASSAHQQGTGELFF. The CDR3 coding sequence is TGTGCCAGCAGCGCCCACCAGCAGGGTACCGGGGAGCTGTTTTTT.

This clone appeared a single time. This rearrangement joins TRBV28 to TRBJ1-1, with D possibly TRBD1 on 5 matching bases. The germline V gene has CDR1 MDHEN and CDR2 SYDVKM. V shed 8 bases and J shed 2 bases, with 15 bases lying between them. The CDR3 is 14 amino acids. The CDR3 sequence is CASDMGGGNTEAFF. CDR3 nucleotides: TGTGCCAGCGATATGGGGGGAGGAAACACTGAAGCTTTCTTT.

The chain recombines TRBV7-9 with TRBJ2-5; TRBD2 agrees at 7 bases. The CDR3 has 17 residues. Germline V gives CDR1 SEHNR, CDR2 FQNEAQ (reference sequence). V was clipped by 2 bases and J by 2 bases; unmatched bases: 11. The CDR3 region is CASSLLGGGGYQETQYF. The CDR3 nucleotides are TGTGCCAGCAGCTTATTAGGCGGGGGAGGCTATCAAGAGACCCAGTACTTC.

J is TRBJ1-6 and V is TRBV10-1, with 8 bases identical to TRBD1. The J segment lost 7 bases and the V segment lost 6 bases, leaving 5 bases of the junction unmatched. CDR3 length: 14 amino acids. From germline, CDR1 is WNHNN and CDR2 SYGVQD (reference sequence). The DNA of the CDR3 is TGCGCCAGCAGCCAGGGACAGGCGAATTCACCCCTCCACTTT. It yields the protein CASSQGQANSPLHF.

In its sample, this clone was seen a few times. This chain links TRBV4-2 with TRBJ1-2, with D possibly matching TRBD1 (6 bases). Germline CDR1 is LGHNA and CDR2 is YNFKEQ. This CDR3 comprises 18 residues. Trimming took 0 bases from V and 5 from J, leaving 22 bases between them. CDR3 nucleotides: TGTGCCAGCAGCCAAGACGGGGGCCCCGGGACACCATTTTATGGCTACACCTTC. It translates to CASSQDGGPGTPFYGYTF.

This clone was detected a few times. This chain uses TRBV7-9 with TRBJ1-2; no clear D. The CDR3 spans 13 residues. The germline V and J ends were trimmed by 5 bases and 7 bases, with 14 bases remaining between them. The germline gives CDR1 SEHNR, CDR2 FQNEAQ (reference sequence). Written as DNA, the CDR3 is TGTGCCAGCAGCCCGAGAGAAATGTCTGGCTACACCTTC. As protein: CASSPREMSGYTF.

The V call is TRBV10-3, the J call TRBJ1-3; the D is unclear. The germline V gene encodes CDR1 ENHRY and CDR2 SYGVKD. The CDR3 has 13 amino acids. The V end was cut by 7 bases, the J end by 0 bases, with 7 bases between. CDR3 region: CAITRSSGNTIYF. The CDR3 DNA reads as TGTGCCATCACCCGAAGCTCTGGAAACACCATATATTTT.

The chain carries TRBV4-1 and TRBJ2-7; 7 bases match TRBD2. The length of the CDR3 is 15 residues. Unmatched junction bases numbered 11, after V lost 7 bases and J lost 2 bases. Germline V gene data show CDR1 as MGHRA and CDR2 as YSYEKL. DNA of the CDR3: TGCGCCAGCACCAGAGGCCCCGGGGGGACCTACGAGCAGTACTTC. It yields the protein CASTRGPGGTYEQYF.

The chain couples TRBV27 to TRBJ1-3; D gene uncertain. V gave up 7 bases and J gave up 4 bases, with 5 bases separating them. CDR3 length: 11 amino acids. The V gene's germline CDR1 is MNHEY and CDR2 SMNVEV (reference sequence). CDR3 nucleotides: TGTGCCAGCAAGTGGGGAAACACCATATATTTT. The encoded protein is CASKWGNTIYF.

In DNA form, the CDR3 reads TGTGCCAGCTCACCAACTGTAAACACCGGGGAGCTGTTTTTT. Translated: CASSPTVNTGELFF. The chain links TRBV18 to TRBJ2-2; D gene unclear. The CDR3 runs to 14 residues. Germline lookup yields CDR1 KGHSH and CDR2 LQKENI. Between the trimmed V and J ends, which lost 2 bases and 2 bases, there was a span of 6 bases.

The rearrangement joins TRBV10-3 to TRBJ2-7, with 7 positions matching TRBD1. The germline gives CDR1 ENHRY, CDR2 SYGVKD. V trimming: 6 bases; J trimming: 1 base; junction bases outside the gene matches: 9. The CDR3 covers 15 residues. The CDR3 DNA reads TGTGCCATCAGAGAAGGGACAGCGATATCCTACGAGCAGTACTTC. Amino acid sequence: CAIREGTAISYEQYF.

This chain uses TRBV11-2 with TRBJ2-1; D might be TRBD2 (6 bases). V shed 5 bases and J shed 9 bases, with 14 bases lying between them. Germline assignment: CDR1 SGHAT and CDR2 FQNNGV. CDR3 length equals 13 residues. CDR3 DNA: TGTGCCAGCAGCCCACAGACTAGGGGTGAGCAGTTCTTC. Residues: CASSPQTRGEQFF.

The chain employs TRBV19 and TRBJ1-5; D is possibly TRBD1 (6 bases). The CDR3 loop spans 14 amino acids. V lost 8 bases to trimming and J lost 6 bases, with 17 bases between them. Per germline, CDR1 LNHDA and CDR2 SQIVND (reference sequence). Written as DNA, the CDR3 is TGTGCCAGTCGATACAGGGAAACAAGTCAGCCCCAGCATTTT. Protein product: CASRYRETSQPQHF.

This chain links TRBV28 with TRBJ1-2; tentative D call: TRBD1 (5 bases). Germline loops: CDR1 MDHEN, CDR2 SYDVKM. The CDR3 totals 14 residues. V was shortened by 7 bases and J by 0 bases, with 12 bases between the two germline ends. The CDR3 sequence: CASKLGPSNYGYTF. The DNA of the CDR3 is TGTGCCAGCAAGTTGGGACCTTCTAACTATGGCTACACCTTC.